This T cell receptor beta chain was sequenced during a study of blood T cells in healthy people across ages. The use of a sample-barcoded 5' primer and a J-beta primer mix characterized a second PCR of roughly 7 to 11 cycles. MiXCR, applied by TCRdb to the 5' RACE reads, yields one record per CDR3 protein. Counted here are about 760,000 distinct CDR3 sequences, about 25% occurring once; the ten biggest clones make up roughly 9%. The CDR3 spans 14 residues. Trimming took 1 base from V and 3 from J, leaving 7 bases between them. Germline CDR1 and CDR2: SGHTA and FQGNSA. A note on this clonotype: Its specificity is not known.

Overall study results and limits: TCR beta diversity tracked closely with naive T cell percentage.

The same sample was also studied in work on T cells of mothers and their children. From that report: Donors were three healthy Caucasian mothers and their six children.

The rearrangement joins TRBV7-2 to TRBJ1-5, with unresolved D. Sequenced sample: blood. This sequence was found in a boy aged 5-17 years in good health. For the CDR3, the DNA is TGTGCCAGCAGCTTAGTTACAGACAATCAGCCCCAGCATTTT. It translates to CASSLVTDNQPQHF.